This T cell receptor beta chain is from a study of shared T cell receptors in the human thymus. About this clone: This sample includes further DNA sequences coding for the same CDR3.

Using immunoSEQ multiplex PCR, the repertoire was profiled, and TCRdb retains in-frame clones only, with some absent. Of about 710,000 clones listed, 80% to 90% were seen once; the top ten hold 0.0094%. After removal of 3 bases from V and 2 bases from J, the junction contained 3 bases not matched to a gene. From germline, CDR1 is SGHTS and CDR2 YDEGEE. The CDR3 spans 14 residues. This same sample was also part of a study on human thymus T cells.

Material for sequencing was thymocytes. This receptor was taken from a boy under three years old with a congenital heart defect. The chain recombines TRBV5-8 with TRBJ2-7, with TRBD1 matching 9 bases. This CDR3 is CASSSGTGTYEQYF. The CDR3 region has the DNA TGTGCCAGCAGCTCCGGGACAGGGACCTACGAGCAGTACTTC.